This TCR beta chain originates from a study of blood T cell repertoires in COVID-19. As for the study in general: Acute and convalescent COVID-19 samples came from the United States, Italy and Spain. T cells, B-cell-depleted T cells, or PBMCs provided the cDNA or gDNA that served as material.

The method was immunoSEQ multiplex PCR; TCRdb's version includes in-frame clones alone and lacks a portion of them. The sample has hundreds of thousands of clones, about 90% seen once. This clone is a singleton in its sample. The J segment lost 5 bases and the V segment lost 2 bases, leaving 8 bases of the junction unmatched. This CDR3 has 16 residues. In germline, CDR1 is MNHEY, CDR2 SMNVEV (reference sequence). This sequence joins TRBV27 and TRBJ2-2, with TRBD2 matching over 7 bases. Sequencing was done on a sample of peripheral blood. The receptor comes from a woman between 18 and 29 years old with acute or convalescent COVID-19. CDR3 bases: TGTGCCAGCAGTTTAAGGGGAGGGATGAAGACCGGGGAGCTGTTTTTT. It codes for CASSLRGGMKTGELFF.